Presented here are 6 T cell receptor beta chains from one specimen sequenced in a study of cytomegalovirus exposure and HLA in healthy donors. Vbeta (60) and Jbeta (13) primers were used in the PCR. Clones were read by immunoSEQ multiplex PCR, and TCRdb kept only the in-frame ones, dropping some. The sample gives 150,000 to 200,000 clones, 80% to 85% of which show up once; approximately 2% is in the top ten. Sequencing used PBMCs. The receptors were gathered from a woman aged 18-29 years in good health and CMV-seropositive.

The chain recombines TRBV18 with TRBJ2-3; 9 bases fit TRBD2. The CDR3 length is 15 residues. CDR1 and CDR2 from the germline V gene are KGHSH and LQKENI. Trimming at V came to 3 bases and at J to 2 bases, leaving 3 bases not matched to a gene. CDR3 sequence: CASSPLAGPTDTQYF. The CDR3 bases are TGTGCCAGCTCACCGCTAGCGGGGCCCACAGATACGCAGTATTTT.

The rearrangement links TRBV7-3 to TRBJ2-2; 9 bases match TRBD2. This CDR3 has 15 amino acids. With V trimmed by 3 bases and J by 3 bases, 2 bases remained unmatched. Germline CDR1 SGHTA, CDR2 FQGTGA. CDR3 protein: CASSFSGGDTGELFF. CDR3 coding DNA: TGTGCCAGCAGCTTTAGCGGGGGAGACACCGGGGAGCTGTTTTTT.

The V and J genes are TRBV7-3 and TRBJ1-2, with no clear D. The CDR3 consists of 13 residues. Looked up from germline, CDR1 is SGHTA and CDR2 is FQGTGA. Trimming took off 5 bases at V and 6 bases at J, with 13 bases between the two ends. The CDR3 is CASSASGRDGYTF. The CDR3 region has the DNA TGTGCCAGCAGCGCGAGCGGGAGGGATGGCTACACCTTC.

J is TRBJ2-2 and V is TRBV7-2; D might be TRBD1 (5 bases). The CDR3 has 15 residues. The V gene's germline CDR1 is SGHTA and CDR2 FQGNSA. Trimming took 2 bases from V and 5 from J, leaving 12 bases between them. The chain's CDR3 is CASSLHQGGTGELFF. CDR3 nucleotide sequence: TGTGCCAGCAGCTTACACCAGGGTGGGACCGGGGAGCTGTTTTTT.

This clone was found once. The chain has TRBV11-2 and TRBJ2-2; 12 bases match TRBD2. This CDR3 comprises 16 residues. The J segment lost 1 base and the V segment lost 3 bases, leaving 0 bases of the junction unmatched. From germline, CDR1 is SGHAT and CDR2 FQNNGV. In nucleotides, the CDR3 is TGTGCCAGCAGCTTGACTAGCGGGGGGAACACCGGGGAGCTGTTTTTT. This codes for CASSLTSGGNTGELFF. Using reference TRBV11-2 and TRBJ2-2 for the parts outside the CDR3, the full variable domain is EAGVAQSPRYKIIEKRQSVAFWCNPISGHATLYWYQQILGQGPKLLIQFQNNGVVDDSQLPKDRFSAERLKGVDSTLKIQPAKLEDSAVYLCASSLTSGGNTGELFFGEGSRLTVL.

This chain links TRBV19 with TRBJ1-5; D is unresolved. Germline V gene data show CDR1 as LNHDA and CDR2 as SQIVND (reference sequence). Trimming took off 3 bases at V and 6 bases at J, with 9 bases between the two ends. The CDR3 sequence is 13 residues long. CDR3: CASSITAPQPQHF. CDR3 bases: TGTGCCAGTAGTATCACAGCACCTCAGCCCCAGCATTTT.